What follows are 24 T cell receptor beta chains derived from one specimen sequenced in a study of response to subunit inactivated influenza vaccine. TCRdb itself ran the RT-PCR reads through MiXCR, one entry per CDR3 protein. The repertoire consists of about 150,000 distinct CDR3 sequences, with about 10% occurring once and the leading ten covering 35% to 40%. This specimen was CD8+ T cells sorted from PBMCs, taken 23 to 25 months after vaccination. Receptor source: a man aged 50-75 years who received an inactivated influenza vaccine.

The chain couples TRBV15 to TRBJ2-3; D gene unclear. Germline CDR1 reads LNHNV; CDR2 reads YYDKDF (reference sequence). The CDR3 runs to 13 residues. The ends were cut back, 3 bases at V and 0 bases at J, with 4 bases in the middle. This CDR3 reads CATSRISTDTQYF. The CDR3, as DNA: TGTGCCACCAGCAGGATTAGCACAGATACGCAGTATTTT.

The sample holds many counts of this clonotype. DNA for the CDR3: TGTGCCACTTCGACTAGCGGGATTCATCTGCCCGGGGAGCTGTTTTTT. It encodes CATSTSGIHLPGELFF. V usage is TRBV24-1 and J usage is TRBJ2-2; 11 positions match TRBD2. There are 16 residues in the CDR3. J was trimmed by 6 bases and V by 10 bases; bases with no gene match: 12. The germline gives CDR1 KGHDR, CDR2 SFDVKD.

Note on this clonotype: Likely a read error: the CDR3 ends without its conserved phenylalanine or tryptophan. CDR3 sequence (DNA): TGTGCCAGCAGTTACTCGATGGCTAGCGGGCGGAGCACAGATACGCAGTATTCT. This codes for CASSYSMASGRSTDTQYS. The chain carries TRBV6-5 and TRBJ2-3; 8 bases align to TRBD2. This CDR3 comprises 18 residues. Germline assignment: CDR1 MNHEY and CDR2 SVGAGI. V dropped 0 bases and J dropped 0; count of bases not matched to a gene: 8.

This chain connects TRBV11-2 to TRBJ2-7, with TRBD1 matching over 9 bases. After removal of 5 bases from V and 4 bases from J, the junction contained 6 bases not matched to a gene. Germline V gene lookup returns CDR1 SGHAT and CDR2 FQNNGV. The CDR3 sequence is 14 residues long. CDR3 sequence: CASSVGTGYYEQYF. The CDR3 DNA sequence: TGTGCCAGCAGCGTCGGGACAGGGTATTACGAGCAGTACTTC.

This clonotype occurred many times. This chain uses TRBV6-5 with TRBJ2-7; unclear D gene. The CDR3 consists of 11 residues. Germline loops: CDR1 MNHEY, CDR2 SVGAGI. V lost 0 bases, J lost 6 bases, and 3 bases lay in between. The DNA for the CDR3 is TGTGCCAGCAGTTACTCAGCCGAGCAGTACTTC. This encodes CASSYSAEQYF.

There are many counts of this clonotype. CDR3 sequence (DNA): TGTGCCATCAATCAAGCCGGGACAGGGATTCACAATGAGCAGTTCTTC. Translation gives CAINQAGTGIHNEQFF. The genes are TRBV10-3 and TRBJ2-1; 9 bases are a match to TRBD1. With V trimmed by 7 bases and J by 5 bases, 12 bases remained unmatched. Germline CDR1 and CDR2: ENHRY and SYGVKD. This CDR3 contains 16 residues.

This clonotype turned up a few times. The chain has TRBV20-1 and TRBJ2-7; 8 bases are a match to TRBD2. With V trimmed by 5 bases and J by 5 bases, 14 bases remained unmatched. The CDR3 consists of 15 residues. CDR1 is DFQATT and CDR2 is SNEGSKA in the germline V gene (reference sequence). CDR3 bases: TGCAGTGCTCCCCGGGGGGGGTTGGGTTCGGACGAGCAGTACTTC. Translating it yields CSAPRGGLGSDEQYF.

This clonotype was counted a few times. V gene TRBV6-2 or TRBV6-3 combines with J gene TRBJ2-3, with 7 nucleotides matching TRBD1. Germline V CDR1 and CDR2: MNHEY, SVGEGT. V was clipped by 6 bases and J by 4 bases; unmatched bases: 10. This CDR3 region has 15 residues. The CDR3 is CASRTTGSAADTQYF. The DNA for the CDR3 is TGTGCCAGCAGAACGACAGGGTCAGCGGCAGATACGCAGTATTTT.

This clonotype was counted only a few times. The CDR3 DNA reads as TGTGCCATCAGTGAGTCGAAAGCGACTAGCGGGGGAAGTTACAATGAGCAGTTCTTC. Its translation is CAISESKATSGGSYNEQFF. This rearrangement joins TRBV10-3 to TRBJ2-1; 12 nucleotides line up with TRBD2. With 0 bases clipped from V and 4 bases from J, the junction kept 10 bases outside the gene matches. This CDR3 region has 19 residues. Germline-derived CDR1 and CDR2 are ENHRY and SYGVKD.

This clonotype was recorded at least ten times. J is TRBJ2-3 and V is TRBV12-3 or TRBV12-4; 10 nucleotides match TRBD1. Germline trimming cut 6 bases from V and 2 bases from J; bases unmatched to any gene: 11. CDR3 length: 17 amino acids. The CDR3 DNA is TGTGCCAGCAGCACTACGGACAGGGGGATTTACACAGATACGCAGTATTTT. Translated: CASSTTDRGIYTDTQYF.

As concerns this clonotype: A read error may produce the germline difference seen at one junction end. The chain has TRBV28 and TRBJ2-5; D ambiguous. CDR1 MDHEN and CDR2 SYDVKM come from the germline V gene. This CDR3 is built from 12 residues. The CDR3 here is CAGSLNQETQYF. Written as DNA, the CDR3 is TGTGCCGGCAGTTTAAATCAAGAGACCCAGTACTTC.

In this sample, this clonotype turned up many times. The V and J genes are TRBV4-3 and TRBJ2-7; a weak D match, TRBD1 (5 bases). Per germline, CDR1 LGHNA and CDR2 YSLEER. The CDR3 covers 15 residues. The V end was cut by 2 bases, the J end by 1 base, with 12 bases between. CDR3 protein: CASSQLQGTSYEQYF. The DNA for the CDR3 is TGCGCCAGCAGCCAACTCCAGGGAACTTCCTACGAGCAGTACTTC.

The chain recombines TRBV2 with TRBJ1-1, with 11 positions matching TRBD1. Trimming cost V 3 bases and J 4 bases; bases outside gene matches: 1. There are 14 residues in the CDR3. From germline, CDR1 is SNHLY and CDR2 FYNNEI. As DNA, the CDR3 is TGTGCCAGCAGTGAGGGGACAGGGGGCACTGAAGCTTTCTTT. Protein sequence: CASSEGTGGTEAFF.

This clonotype was observed a few times. V usage is TRBV9 and J usage is TRBJ2-2; D gene uncertain. The V gene lost 4 bases and the J gene lost 0 bases, with 13 bases spanning the gap. CDR1 is SGDLS and CDR2 is YYNGEE in the germline V gene. This CDR3 spans 16 amino acids. CDR3 bases: TGTGCCAGCAGCAGAGAATGGTCACCGAACACCGGGGAGCTGTTTTTT. Translation: CASSREWSPNTGELFF.

The chain has TRBV9 and TRBJ2-7, with D maybe TRBD1 (5 bases). The germline CDR1 and CDR2 sequences are SGDLS and YYNGEE. The V end was cut by 3 bases, the J end by 6 bases, with 19 bases between. The CDR3 loop spans 15 amino acids. The CDR3 DNA reads TGTGCCAGCAGCGGGACAAAGGGATTGACTTCCGAGCAGTACTTC. The encoded protein is CASSGTKGLTSEQYF.

This clonotype was seen more than once but under ten times. The chain uses TRBV11-1 and TRBJ2-7; a weak D match, TRBD1 (6 bases). CDR3 length equals 14 residues. The germline V and J ends were trimmed by 5 bases and 0 bases, with 11 bases remaining between them. Germline CDR1 SGHAT, CDR2 FQDESV (reference sequence). CDR3 nucleotides: TGTGCCAGCAGCCCCGCAGGGGACTCCTACGAGCAGTACTTC. This sequence encodes CASSPAGDSYEQYF.

This clonotype was recorded a few times. This chain uses TRBV29-1 with TRBJ2-6, with 7 bases matching TRBD1. This CDR3 has 15 amino acids. In germline, CDR1 is SQVTM, CDR2 ANQGSEA. The J segment lost 5 bases and the V segment lost 6 bases, leaving 10 bases of the junction unmatched. CDR3 protein: CSVASDRARANVLTF. The CDR3 DNA reads TGCAGCGTCGCCTCCGACAGGGCGCGGGCCAACGTCCTGACTTTC.

This clonotype was recorded a few times. V and J are TRBV12-3 or TRBV12-4 and TRBJ2-5; a weak D match, TRBD2 (7 bases). Trimming left V 8 bases short and J 1 base short, with 11 bases between. The CDR3 spans 13 residues. The CDR3 here is CASHGGLQETQYF. The CDR3 nucleotides read TGTGCCAGCCACGGGGGGCTCCAAGAGACCCAGTACTTC.

The chain employs TRBV20-1 and TRBJ2-3; D might be TRBD1 (5 bases). The V end was cut by 5 bases, the J end by 3 bases, with 18 bases between. The CDR3 runs to 15 residues. Looked up from germline, CDR1 is DFQATT and CDR2 is SNEGSKA (reference sequence). CDR3 sequence: CSAAQPRASTDTQYF. Here the CDR3 DNA reads TGCAGTGCTGCGCAGCCCAGGGCCAGTACAGATACGCAGTATTTT.

This clonotype appeared a few times. The chain links TRBV4-3 to TRBJ2-7, with D unclear. The germline gives CDR1 LGHNA, CDR2 YSLEER. The length of the CDR3 is 14 residues. Trimming left V 0 bases short and J 3 bases short, with 9 bases between. The CDR3 coding sequence is TGCGCCAGCAGCCAAGATGGTAAGGACTACGAGCAGTACTTC. Protein sequence: CASSQDGKDYEQYF.

This clonotype has ten or more counts. CDR3 loop: CASSLGGSAVHF. In nucleotides, the CDR3 is TGTGCCAGCAGCTTAGGCGGGAGCGCTGTCCACTTT. The J gene is TRBJ1-6, the V gene TRBV5-5; D uncertain. The CDR3 is 12 amino acids. Germline lookup yields CDR1 SGHKS and CDR2 YYEKEE (reference sequence). The V and J ends lost 2 bases and 17 bases respectively, with 14 bases between them.

This clonotype showed up many times. V gene TRBV12-3 or TRBV12-4 combines with J gene TRBJ2-7; TRBD2 aligns across 8 bases. The CDR3 runs to 15 residues. J was trimmed by 2 bases and V by 5 bases; bases with no gene match: 8. In nucleotides, the CDR3 is TGTGCCAGCAGTCCCTCACTAGCGGCAACCTACGAGCAGTACTTC. Amino acids: CASSPSLAATYEQYF.

This clonotype was seen more than once but under ten times. J is TRBJ2-7 and V is TRBV7-2, with TRBD2 matching over 12 bases. The CDR3 is 17 residues long. The ends lost 2 bases at V and 1 base at J; junction bases unmatched: 6. The V gene's germline CDR1 is SGHTA and CDR2 FQGNSA. CDR3 nucleotide sequence: TGTGCCAGCAGCTTACTAGCGGGAGGGCCGAAGTCCTACGAGCAGTACTTC. Its protein product is CASSLLAGGPKSYEQYF.

The chain employs TRBV29-1 and TRBJ2-7, with 7 bases fitting TRBD1. CDR3 length: 12 residues. CDR1 and CDR2 from the germline V gene are SQVTM and ANQGSEA. The junction had 6 bases not matched to a gene; V was cut back by 7 bases and J by 3 bases. The CDR3 DNA reads as TGCAGCGCCAGACAGGGATTCTACGAGCAGTACTTC. This gives the protein CSARQGFYEQYF.